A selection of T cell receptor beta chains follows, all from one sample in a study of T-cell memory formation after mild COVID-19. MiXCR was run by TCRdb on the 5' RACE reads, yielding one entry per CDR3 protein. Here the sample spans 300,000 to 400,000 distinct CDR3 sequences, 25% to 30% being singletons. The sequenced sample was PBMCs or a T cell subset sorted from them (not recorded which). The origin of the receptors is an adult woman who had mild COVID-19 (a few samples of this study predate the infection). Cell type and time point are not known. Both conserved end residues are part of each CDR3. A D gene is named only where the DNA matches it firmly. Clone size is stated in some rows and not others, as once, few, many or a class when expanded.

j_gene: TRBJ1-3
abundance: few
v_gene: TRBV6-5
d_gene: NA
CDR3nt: TGTGCCAGCAAAGAACGCGGGGGTCGGGGCTCTGGAAACACCATATATTTT
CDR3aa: CASKERGGRGSGNTIYF

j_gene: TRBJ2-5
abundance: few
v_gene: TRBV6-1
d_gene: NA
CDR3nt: TGTGCCAGCAGGGGAGAGACCCAGTACTTC
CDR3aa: CASRGETQYF

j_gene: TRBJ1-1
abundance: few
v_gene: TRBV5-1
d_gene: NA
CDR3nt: TGCGCCAGCAGCTTGGCCTTGGGGGACGGCACTGAAGCTTTCTTT
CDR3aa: CASSLALGDGTEAFF

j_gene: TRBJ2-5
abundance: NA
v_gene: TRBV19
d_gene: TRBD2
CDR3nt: TGTGCCAGTATGGGACTAGCGGGAGCGGAAGAGACCCAGTACTTC
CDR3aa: CASMGLAGAEETQYF

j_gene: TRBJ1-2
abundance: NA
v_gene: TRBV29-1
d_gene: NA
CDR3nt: TGCAGCGTTGAGGCAGGTCCCTATGGCTACACCTTC
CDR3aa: CSVEAGPYGYTF

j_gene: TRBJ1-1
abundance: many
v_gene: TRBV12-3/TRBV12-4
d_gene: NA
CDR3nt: TGTGCCAGCAGTTTCTTAGGACAGCAGAACACTGAAGCTTTCTTT
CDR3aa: CASSFLGQQNTEAFF

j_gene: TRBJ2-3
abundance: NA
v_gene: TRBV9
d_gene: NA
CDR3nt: TGTGCCAGCAGCCAGGATAGCAGAAGCACAGATACGCAGTATTTT
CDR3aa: CASSQDSRSTDTQYF

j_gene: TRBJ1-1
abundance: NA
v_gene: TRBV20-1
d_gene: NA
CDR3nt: TGCAGTGCCAAAACCAACCCAAACACTGAAGCTTTCTTT
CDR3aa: CSAKTNPNTEAFF

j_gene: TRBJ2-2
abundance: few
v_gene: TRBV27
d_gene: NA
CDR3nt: TGTGCCAGCAGTTTATATGACACCGGGGAGCTGTTTTTT
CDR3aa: CASSLYDTGELFF

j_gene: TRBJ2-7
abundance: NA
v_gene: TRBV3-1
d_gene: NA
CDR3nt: TGTGCCAGCAGCCAAGCGGTTTCCAGCGGGCTGGAGCAGTACTTC
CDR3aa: CASSQAVSSGLEQYF

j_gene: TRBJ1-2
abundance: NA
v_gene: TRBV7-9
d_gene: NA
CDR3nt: TGTGCCAGCAGCCGGGACGCGGGGGGTGGCTACACCTTC
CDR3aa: CASSRDAGGGYTF

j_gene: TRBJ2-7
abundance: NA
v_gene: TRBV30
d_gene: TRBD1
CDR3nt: TGTGCCTGGAGCGCCATTACAGGGGCTTACGAGCAGTACTTC
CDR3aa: CAWSAITGAYEQYF

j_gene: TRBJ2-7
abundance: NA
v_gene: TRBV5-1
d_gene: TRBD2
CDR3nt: TGCGCCAGCAGCTTGGCTCCGGGACTAGCGGGGTGGGAGCAGTACTTC
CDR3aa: CASSLAPGLAGWEQYF

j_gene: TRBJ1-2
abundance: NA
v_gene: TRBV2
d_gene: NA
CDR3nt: TGTGCCAGCAGTGCCTCTCGGGAGGCGGACTTGGTAGGCTACACCTTC
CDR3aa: CASSASREADLVGYTF

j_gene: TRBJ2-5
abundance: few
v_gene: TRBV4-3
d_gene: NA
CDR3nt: TGCGCCAGCAGCCAGGGTCGCTGGGAGACCCAGTACTTC
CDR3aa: CASSQGRWETQYF

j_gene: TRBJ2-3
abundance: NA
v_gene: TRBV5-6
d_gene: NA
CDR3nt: TGTGCCAGCAGCTTAGGTCCAATCAGGGAGTATTTT
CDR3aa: CASSLGPIREYF

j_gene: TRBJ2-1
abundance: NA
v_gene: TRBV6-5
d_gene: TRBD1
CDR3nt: TGTGCCAGCGGCCCGGGACAGGGGTTAAATGAGCAGTTCTTC
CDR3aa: CASGPGQGLNEQFF

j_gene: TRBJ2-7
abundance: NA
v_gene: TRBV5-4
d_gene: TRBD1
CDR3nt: TGTGCCAGCAGCACCAACAGGGGATCTCTCTACGAGCAGTACTTC
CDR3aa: CASSTNRGSLYEQYF

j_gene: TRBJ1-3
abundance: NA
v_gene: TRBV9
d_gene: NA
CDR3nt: TGTGCCAGCAGCCCCCCCCGGCTTGGGGGCTCTGGAAACACCATATATTTT
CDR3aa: CASSPPRLGGSGNTIYF

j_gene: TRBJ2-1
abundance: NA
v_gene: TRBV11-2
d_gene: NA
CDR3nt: TGTGCCAGCAGGAGCGCGGGGAAGGTGGGGGATGAGCAGTTCTTC
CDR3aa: CASRSAGKVGDEQFF